This T cell receptor beta chain was documented in a study of cytomegalovirus exposure and HLA in healthy donors. The CDR3 loop spans 14 amino acids. Germline CDR1 SGHNT, CDR2 YENEEA. V lost 1 base, J lost 2 bases, and 8 bases lay in between. PCR was performed using 60 Vbeta and 13 Jbeta primers. Produced via immunoSEQ multiplex PCR; TCRdb's table is partial and in-frame only. Of 150,000 to 200,000 clones in the sample, roughly 75% were seen once. The rearrangement joins TRBV11-3 to TRBJ2-5; possible D gene TRBD2, 6 bases. Sequencing input: PBMCs. The sequence came from a female donor in good health and CMV-seronegative. This CDR3 is CASSLGGLQETQYF. The CDR3 nucleotides are TGTGCCAGCAGCTTAGGGGGACTTCAAGAGACCCAGTACTTC.